The source of this TCR beta chain is a study of blood T cell repertoires in COVID-19 (dated by TCRdb to the early 2020s). Looking at the study overall: Collaborator samples came from the United States, Italy and Spain and covered acute and convalescent phases of COVID-19. The material from the prospective study consisted of cDNA or gDNA derived from T cells, B-cell-depleted T cells, or PBMCs. Subjects who had been exposed to COVID-19, were actively infected with it, or had recovered from it provided the deeply sampled blood TCRbeta repertoires that made up the dataset. The repertoires were released in a freely available public database meant as a resource for research on the immune response to SARS-CoV-2. Samples came from the ongoing ImmuneRACE study (first 160 participants) plus 1,254 subjects from 6 global collaborators. The sample metadata nearly always contained a de-identified subject ID, COVID-19 status, age in years and sex. Where available, HLA class I and class II types were taken from metadata supplied by the sample provider and were not determined by assay-based typing.

The immunoSEQ Assay, a bias-controlled multiplex PCR, was used to amplify TCRbeta CDR3 regions from genomic DNA. In the source study's methods: Within the assay, amplification of reference gene primers was used to estimate how many nucleated cells each sample contained. Sequence reads were collapsed and filtered to measure the absolute abundance of every unique TCRbeta CDR3 rearrangement. For each sample, productive Simpson clonality was calculated as the square root of Simpson's diversity index across productive rearrangements. TCRdb limited this immuneACCESS table to in-frame rearrangements with V and J called. A share of clones is missing; checked studies link under half to unresolved V genes, and the rest is unexplained. The V and J calls and clone size were taken over from that table, and D and trimming were inferred from the DNA. The sample has 150,000 to 200,000 clones on record, more than 85% of them singletons. The biggest ten clones account for 5.5% to 8.5% of the sample.

Broad study findings and their caveats: Clinical and demographic metadata were provided uncurated, with the amount varying by source and participant.

The V end loses 6 bases and the J end loses 3 bases, and a stretch of 15 bases separates them. From a lookup of the germline V gene, CDR1 and CDR2 are MNHEY and SVGEGT. From the cysteine through the phenylalanine, the CDR3 covers 15 amino acids. Of all the DNA, just the CDR3 is kept, 45 bases in frame from base 1. Each collaborating institution followed its own protocols to collect whole blood in K2EDTA tubes. Collaborator samples were shipped for TCRbeta analysis as frozen whole blood, isolated PBMCs, or DNA extracted from either sample type. Notes on this clone: Its antigen is unknown. Base qualities are not provided; no much larger clone lies one nucleotide away.

Sample: peripheral blood. This sequence uses TRBV6-2 or TRBV6-3 and TRBJ2-1; matching of 5 bases hints at TRBD1 as the D gene. This sequence was found in a woman aged 80 or older in a cohort sampled during active or convalescent COVID-19. Read as DNA, the sequence is TGTGCCAGCAGCCGAACAGGACCCCTCTACAATGAGCAGTTCTTC. Its amino acids are CASSRTGPLYNEQFF.